This T cell receptor beta chain was retrieved from a study of blood T cells in healthy people across ages. General study results and limits: There were more naive CD4+ cells and higher diversity in long-lived donors than in aged donors.

CDR1 SGHRS and CDR2 YFSETQ come from the germline V gene. Unmatched junction bases numbered 5, after V lost 4 bases and J lost 0 bases. CDR3 length: 15 residues. This clonotype occurred a few times. Its antigen remains unidentified. Primers used in a second PCR of roughly 6 to 11 cycles were a sample-barcoded 5' primer and a J-beta primer mix. Each cDNA molecule received a tag from a template-switch adaptor that had 12 random nucleotides. TCRdb called the 5' RACE reads again in MiXCR, with one record for every CDR3 protein. The sample carries 1.4 million or so distinct CDR3 sequences, roughly two fifths recorded once.

The sequenced material came from blood. This receptor was taken from a woman aged 18-29 years in good health. The chain has TRBV5-1 and TRBJ2-3, with 7 bases aligning to TRBD1. The CDR3, as DNA: TGCGCCAGCAGCCACGGGACAGACAGCACAGATACGCAGTATTTT. Its translation is CASSHGTDSTDTQYF.